Only a few counts were recorded for the clone carrying this T cell receptor beta chain. TCRdb reprocessed the RT-PCR reads via MiXCR and lists one record per CDR3 protein. The sample has hundreds of thousands of distinct CDR3 sequences; approximately 15% are singletons. The V gene's germline CDR1 is LNHNV and CDR2 YYDKDF (reference sequence). Germline trimming cut 2 bases from V and 12 bases from J; bases unmatched to any gene: 13. The CDR3 is 16 residues long. The receptor's source is a female donor in good health, serving as a healthy control. Sequences were obtained from memory CD4+ T cells from blood. The V call is TRBV15, the J call TRBJ2-1, with 10 bases aligning to TRBD2. CDR3 nucleotide sequence: TGTGCCACCAGCAGACCGCTAGCGGGGGCCCAGTATGTGCAGTTCTTC. Amino acid sequence: CATSRPLAGAQYVQFF.